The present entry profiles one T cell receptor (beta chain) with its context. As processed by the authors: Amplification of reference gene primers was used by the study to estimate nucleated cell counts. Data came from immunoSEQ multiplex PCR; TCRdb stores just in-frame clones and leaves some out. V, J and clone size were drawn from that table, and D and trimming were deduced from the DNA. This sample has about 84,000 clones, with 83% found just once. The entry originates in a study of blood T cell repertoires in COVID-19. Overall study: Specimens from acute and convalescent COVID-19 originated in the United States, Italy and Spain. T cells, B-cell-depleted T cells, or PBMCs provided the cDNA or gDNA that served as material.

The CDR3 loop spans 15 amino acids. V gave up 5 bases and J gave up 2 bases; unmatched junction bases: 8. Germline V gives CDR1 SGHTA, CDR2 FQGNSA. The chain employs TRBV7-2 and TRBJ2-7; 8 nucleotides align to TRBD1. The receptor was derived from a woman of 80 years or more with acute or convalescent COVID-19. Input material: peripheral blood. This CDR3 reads CASSPHPGQAYEQYF. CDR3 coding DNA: TGTGCCAGCAGCCCCCACCCGGGACAGGCCTACGAGCAGTACTTC.